Listed here are 24 T cell receptor beta chains from one sample, sequenced in a study. TCRdb re-called the 5' RACE reads through MiXCR, storing one row per CDR3 protein. The profile shows thousands of distinct CDR3 sequences, about 70% of them singletons. The sequenced sample consisted of naive CD4+ T cells sorted from blood. Subset noted: naive CD4+ T cells, CD4+CD45RA+CD25-. These receptors were obtained from a female donor with breast cancer.

The chain has TRBV5-1 and TRBJ2-3; 9 nucleotides align to TRBD1. With V trimmed by 4 bases and J by 7 bases, 10 bases remained unmatched. This CDR3 is built from 15 residues. Per the germline V gene, CDR1 is SGHRS and CDR2 is YFSETQ. This CDR3 is CASSPGDRALHTQYF. CDR3 nucleotide sequence: TGCGCCAGCAGCCCAGGGGACAGGGCTCTTCATACGCAGTATTTT. The variable domain in full, with the rest retrieved from reference TRBV5-1 and TRBJ2-3, is KAGVTQTPRYLIKTRGQQVTLSCSPISGHRSVSWYQQTPGQGLQFLFEYFSETQRNKGNFPGRFSGRQFSNSRSEMNVSTLELGDSALYLCASSPGDRALHTQYFGPGTRLTVL.

This clonotype showed up just once. The J gene is TRBJ2-1, the V gene TRBV20-1; D may be TRBD2 (6 bases). Germline loops: CDR1 DFQATT, CDR2 SNEGSKA (reference sequence). The CDR3 loop spans 16 amino acids. The V gene lost 0 bases and the J gene lost 4 bases, with 16 bases spanning the gap. CDR3 DNA: TGCAGTGCTAGAGATGGGCGTTTGGGGGGATACAATGAGCAGTTCTTC. This encodes CSARDGRLGGYNEQFF.

The chain couples TRBV6-5 to TRBJ1-1; D possibly corresponds to TRBD1 (5 bases). This CDR3 has 15 residues. CDR1 MNHEY and CDR2 SVGAGI come from the germline V gene. Deletions cut 6 bases from V and 12 bases from J, with 26 bases between. CDR3 protein: CASRGASGANVLTFF. In DNA form, the CDR3 reads TGTGCCAGCAGAGGGGCCTCTGGGGCCAACGTCCTGACTTTCTTT.

This chain uses TRBV6-5 with TRBJ2-7; 7 bases are a match to TRBD2. Germline values: CDR1 MNHEY, CDR2 SVGAGI. This CDR3 spans 13 amino acids. V trimming: 4 bases; J trimming: 5 bases; junction bases outside the gene matches: 5. The CDR3 DNA follows: TGTGCCAGCAGTTCCGCGGGGGTGCACGAGCAGTACTTC. Translation gives CASSSAGVHEQYF.

The chain links TRBV20-1 to TRBJ2-1; D is perhaps TRBD1 or TRBD2 (6 bases each). Germline V gene sequence: CDR1 DFQATT, CDR2 SNEGSKA (reference sequence). V was trimmed by 7 bases and J by 0 bases, leaving 40 bases between them. The CDR3 covers 23 residues. Written as DNA, the CDR3 is TGCAGTGGTATCAACGCAGAGTACATGGGGGGCCCCTTCCCACTGTGCTCCTACAATGAGCAGTTCTTC. It translates to CSGINAEYMGGPFPLCSYNEQFF.

The genes are TRBV2 and TRBJ2-7, with a tentative D call TRBD1 (6 bases). The CDR3 is 13 amino acids. The ends were cut back, 5 bases at V and 7 bases at J, with 15 bases in the middle. The V gene's germline CDR1 is SNHLY and CDR2 FYNNEI. The CDR3: CASSSDRGGEQYF. DNA of the CDR3: TGTGCCAGCAGTTCGGACAGAGGGGGAGAGCAGTACTTC.

The gene calls are TRBV7-6 and TRBJ2-3; 9 positions match TRBD1. V shed 0 bases, J shed 0 bases, and the junction held 7 bases outside the gene matches. CDR1 and CDR2 from the germline V gene are SGHVS and FNYEAQ. The CDR3 has 18 residues. CDR3 sequence (DNA): TGTGCCAGCAGCTTAGCGCCTGACAGGGGGAGTAGCACAGATACGCAGTATTTT. Residues: CASSLAPDRGSSTDTQYF.

The V gene is TRBV18, the J gene TRBJ2-1; 9 positions match TRBD1. The germline gives CDR1 KGHSH, CDR2 LQKENI. The CDR3 has 13 amino acids. The junction had 4 bases not matched to a gene; V was cut back by 3 bases and J by 10 bases. The CDR3 spells CASSPGQGEEQFF. DNA for the CDR3: TGTGCCAGCTCACCGGGACAGGGCGAGGAGCAGTTCTTC.

The J gene is TRBJ2-3, the V gene TRBV20-1; perhaps TRBD2 as D (6 bases). The germline V gene has CDR1 DFQATT and CDR2 SNEGSKA (reference sequence). CDR3 length equals 15 residues. Trimming cost V 1 base and J 4 bases, with 15 bases left between them. The chain's CDR3 is CSARGRTGTADTQYF. The DNA of the CDR3 is TGCAGTGCTAGAGGTCGAACCGGGACTGCAGATACGCAGTATTTT.

The V and J genes are TRBV7-2 and TRBJ1-1, with 7 bases that match TRBD1. CDR3 length equals 15 residues. The junction had 9 bases not matched to a gene; V was cut back by 4 bases and J by 4 bases. CDR1 is SGHTA and CDR2 is FQGNSA in the germline V gene. In nucleotides, the CDR3 is TGTGCCAGCAGCTACTACAGGGGAGGTGGCACTGAAGCTTTCTTT. It yields the protein CASSYYRGGGTEAFF.

This clonotype was detected once. The junction differs from germline at one of its ends, possibly a read error. The chain recombines TRBV6-1 with TRBJ2-2; TRBD2 might be the D (5 bases). CDR3 length equals 14 residues. Germline CDR1 MNHNS, CDR2 SASEGT. CDR3 loop: CASSEGSWAGDLFF. The CDR3 coding sequence is TGTGCCAGCAGTGAGGGTAGCTGGGCCGGGGATCTGTTTTTT.

This chain joins TRBV5-1 and TRBJ2-1; D gene uncertain. Germline V CDR1 and CDR2: SGHRS, YFSETQ. The ends were cut back, 2 bases at V and 9 bases at J, with 15 bases in the middle. The CDR3 totals 14 residues. The CDR3 is CASSFVIGPSEQFF. CDR3 sequence (DNA): TGCGCCAGCAGCTTCGTAATAGGGCCCAGTGAGCAGTTCTTC.

The rearrangement links TRBV6-1 to TRBJ1-1, with 7 bases fitting TRBD1. From germline, CDR1 is MNHNS and CDR2 SASEGT. CDR3 length equals 14 residues. Trimming at V came to 4 bases and at J to 0 bases, leaving 2 bases not matched to a gene. CDR3 nucleotides: TGTGCCAGCAGTGCCGGGACAGTGAACACTGAAGCTTTCTTT. It encodes CASSAGTVNTEAFF.

The chain links TRBV12-5 to TRBJ2-7, with 10 bases identical to TRBD2. Germline V gene lookup returns CDR1 LGHNT and CDR2 FRNRAP. Losses at the gene ends were 2 bases for V and 0 bases for J; bases not matched to a gene: 4. CDR3 length: 16 residues. The CDR3 loop is CASGLRTSGYSYEQYF. The CDR3 coding sequence is TGTGCTAGTGGTTTGAGGACTAGCGGTTACTCCTACGAGCAGTACTTC.

This clonotype was picked up a small number of times. CDR3 region: CSGLDLLNEQFF. The CDR3 DNA reads as TGCAGTGGCCTTGACTTGTTGAATGAGCAGTTCTTC. The chain couples TRBV20-1 to TRBJ2-1; D not certain. CDR3 length equals 12 residues. Germline CDR1 is DFQATT and CDR2 is SNEGSKA (reference sequence). Trimming shortened V by 7 bases and J by 7 bases, and 14 bases separated the two germline ends.

This rearrangement joins TRBV20-1 to TRBJ1-1, with 10 positions matching TRBD1. From germline, CDR1 is DFQATT and CDR2 SNEGSKA (reference sequence). V dropped 4 bases and J dropped 5; count of bases not matched to a gene: 7. This CDR3 has 14 residues. The CDR3 coding sequence is TGCAGTGCTACCGGGACAGGGGTTGGAACTGAAGCTTTCTTT. As protein: CSATGTGVGTEAFF.

As concerns this clonotype: An end of the junction does not agree with germline; a read error may underlie this. V is TRBV5-1 and J is TRBJ2-7, with D unclear. Germline CDR1 and CDR2: SGHRS and YFSETQ. CDR3 length equals 13 residues. The CDR3 spells CAGSLSPNYEQYF. The CDR3 bases are TGCGCCGGCAGCTTGTCGCCCAACTACGAGCAGTACTTC.

V is TRBV20-1 and J is TRBJ2-3; D not certain. In germline, CDR1 is DFQATT, CDR2 SNEGSKA (reference sequence). There are 15 residues in the CDR3. Between the trimmed V and J ends, which lost 3 bases and 2 bases, there was a span of 15 bases. CDR3 loop: CSASSADKPTDTQYF. The CDR3 nucleotides are TGCAGTGCTAGTTCGGCCGACAAACCCACAGATACGCAGTATTTT.

A few counts support this clonotype. Sequence at one end of the junction differs from germline and may be a read error. The gene calls are TRBV7-7 and TRBJ2-3; possible D gene TRBD2, 6 bases. The CDR3 contains 15 residues. Germline V gives CDR1 SSHAT, CDR2 FNYEAQ (reference sequence). This chain's CDR3 is CASSQLASPSDTQYF. For the CDR3, the DNA is TGTGCTAGCAGCCAACTAGCTTCACCATCGGATACGCAGTATTTT.

The chain recombines TRBV12-3 or TRBV12-4 with TRBJ2-7; no firm D call. Between the trimmed V and J ends, which lost 6 bases and 3 bases, there was a span of 12 bases. The CDR3 covers 13 residues. The CDR3 here is CASRVSTSYEQYF. The CDR3 region has the DNA TGTGCCAGCAGGGTATCGACAAGCTACGAGCAGTACTTC.

This clonotype was seen a single time. The chain has TRBV18 and TRBJ2-1; maybe TRBD1 (5 bases). The CDR3 spans 15 residues. From germline, CDR1 is KGHSH and CDR2 LQKENI. Trimming pared 8 bases from V and 7 bases from J, leaving 21 bases between. This chain's CDR3 is CASPLGHGLGNEQFF. The CDR3 DNA reads TGTGCCAGCCCGCTCGGACACGGATTGGGAAATGAGCAGTTCTTC.

The chain couples TRBV20-1 to TRBJ1-3; TRBD1 might be the D (5 bases). Trimming removed 0 bases at V and 8 bases at J, with 8 bases between. Germline V gives CDR1 DFQATT, CDR2 SNEGSKA (reference sequence). This CDR3 has 12 residues. The DNA of the CDR3 is TGCAGTGCTAGAGATGGGGGTTACACCATATATTTT. It is translated as CSARDGGYTIYF.

The chain recombines TRBV6-5 with TRBJ1-6, with 7 nucleotides matching TRBD1. The germline CDR1 and CDR2 sequences are MNHEY and SVGAGI. The trim removed 5 bases at V and 7 bases at J, leaving 17 bases unmatched. This CDR3 spans 18 amino acids. As DNA, the CDR3 is TGTGCCAGCAGTGAAAATTCGGAAGGGGGCACTTTGAATTCACCCCTCCACTTT. This translates into CASSENSEGGTLNSPLHF.

The chain links TRBV5-1 to TRBJ2-1; TRBD2 matches at 11 bases. This CDR3 is 16 amino acids long. Per the germline V gene, CDR1 is SGHRS and CDR2 is YFSETQ. The V gene end was trimmed by 5 bases and the J gene end by 5 bases; junction bases not matched to a gene: 9. DNA for the CDR3: TGCGCCAGCAGACCCCGTCTAGCGGGGGGCAACAATGAGCAGTTCTTC. As protein: CASRPRLAGGNNEQFF.